These 32 T cell receptor beta chains originate from one sample sequenced in a study of shared clonotypes between healthy human individuals (dated by TCRdb to the early 2020s). The library came from the immunoSEQ multiplex PCR assay. TCRdb re-hosts the immuneACCESS table, in-frame sequences only. Its copies lack some clones; in the studies checked, an unresolved V gene accounts for under half of them, and the cause for the rest is not known. In all, the sample holds about 490,000 clones, and 65% to 85% of those were seen once. Jointly, the top ten make up roughly 12% of the sample. The sample consisted of PBMCs. All receptors derive from a woman in her 40s in good health. Some clones in this sample may be carry-over from other donors' samples.

This clone was seen a few times. The chain recombines TRBV11-2 with TRBJ2-4; 12 nucleotides line up with TRBD2. The junction had 4 bases not matched to a gene; V was cut back by 4 bases and J by 0 bases. CDR3 length equals 17 residues. The germline V gene has CDR1 SGHAT and CDR2 FQNNGV. Written as DNA, the CDR3 is TGTGCCAGCAGCTCGCCGGGACTAGCGGGAGCCAAAAACATTCAGTACTTC. As protein: CASSSPGLAGAKNIQYF.

The table lists this clone with a count of one. The rearrangement joins TRBV10-2 to TRBJ2-3, with D possibly TRBD2 on 5 matching bases. Germline CDR1 and CDR2: WSHSY and SAAADI. Trimming took 7 bases from V and 0 from J, leaving 8 bases between them. The CDR3 is 13 amino acids. CDR3 coding DNA: TGCGCCAGCAAGGCGGGTAGCACAGATACGCAGTATTTT. Residues: CASKAGSTDTQYF.

This rearrangement joins TRBV7-9 to TRBJ2-1; TRBD2 aligns across 7 bases. From germline, CDR1 is SEHNR and CDR2 FQNEAQ (reference sequence). The CDR3 covers 14 residues. J gave up 4 bases and V 5 bases, and 5 bases lay outside the gene matches. The CDR3 loop reads CASSHSSGYNEQFF. The CDR3 DNA reads as TGTGCCAGCAGCCACTCTAGCGGATACAATGAGCAGTTCTTC.

This sequence joins TRBV7-9 and TRBJ1-1; the D is unclear. Looked up from germline, CDR1 is SEHNR and CDR2 is FQNEAQ (reference sequence). This CDR3 has 13 residues. Between the trimmed V and J ends, which lost 5 bases and 1 base, there was a span of 8 bases. DNA of the CDR3: TGTGCCAGCAGCCCGGAGGGGAACACTGAAGCTTTCTTT. Protein product: CASSPEGNTEAFF.

About this clone itself: The junction departs from the called germline gene at one end, perhaps through a read error. This chain joins TRBV29-1 and TRBJ2-1, with 9 bases that match TRBD2. The CDR3 contains 14 residues. Germline CDR1 reads SQVTM; CDR2 reads ANQGSEA. CDR3 DNA: TGCAGCGTCGAAGGAGGGGGACTAGCCACTGAGCAGTTCTTC. This sequence encodes CSVEGGGLATEQFF.

This clone was recorded a few times. The V gene is TRBV6-6, the J gene TRBJ1-4; D might be TRBD1 (6 bases). The CDR3 is 13 residues long. Germline V gene lookup returns CDR1 MNHNY and CDR2 SVGAGI (reference sequence). Between the trimmed V and J ends, which lost 10 bases and 5 bases, there was a span of 14 bases. This chain's CDR3 is CATSHRENEKLFF. The CDR3 nucleotides read TGTGCCACTTCACACAGGGAGAATGAAAAACTGTTTTTT.

The rearrangement joins TRBV7-9 to TRBJ1-2, with 9 positions matching TRBD1. CDR3 length: 14 residues. The ends lost 1 base at V and 7 bases at J; junction bases unmatched: 4. Germline V lookup: CDR1 SEHNR, CDR2 FQNEAQ (reference sequence). Written as DNA, the CDR3 is TGTGCCAGCAGCTTAGTGGGGACAGGGTTTGGCTACACCTTC. Protein: CASSLVGTGFGYTF.

In the case of this clone: This likely stems from a read error, as it lies one base from a far larger clone. The chain joins TRBV5-4 to TRBJ1-1; 9 nucleotides align to TRBD1. Trimming cost V 5 bases and J 0 bases; bases outside gene matches: 8. The CDR3 contains 16 residues. Germline V gene data show CDR1 as SGHNT and CDR2 as YYREEE (reference sequence). This CDR3 reads CASRWGTGPLNTEAFF. CDR3 DNA: TGTGCCAGCAGATGGGGGACAGGGCCCTTGAACACTGAAGCTTTCTTT. The full variable domain, rest sourced from reference TRBV5-4 and TRBJ1-1, is ETGVTQSPTHLIKTRGQQVTLRCSSQSGHNTVSWYQQALGQGPQFIFQYYREEENGRGNFPPRFSGLQFPNYSSELNVNALELDDSALYLCASRWGTGPLNTEAFFGQGTRLTVV.

The V gene is TRBV7-8, the J gene TRBJ1-1, with TRBD1 matching over 7 bases. The length of the CDR3 is 15 residues. The trim removed 5 bases at V and 2 bases at J, leaving 8 bases unmatched. CDR1 and CDR2 (germline): SGHVS, FQNEAQ. This CDR3 is CASSQTGQSNTEAFF. In DNA, the CDR3 is TGTGCCAGCAGCCAGACGGGACAGTCAAACACTGAAGCTTTCTTT.

V and J are TRBV20-1 and TRBJ2-7; D is perhaps TRBD1 or TRBD2 (6 bases each). Germline CDR1 DFQATT, CDR2 SNEGSKA (reference sequence). V dropped 7 bases and J dropped 7 bases, with 14 bases sitting between them. CDR3 size: 11 residues. Here the CDR3 DNA reads TGCAGTGTGACTAGGGGGAGGGAGCAGTACTTC. It specifies CSVTRGREQYF.

About this clone itself: This probably arose from a read error, given a far larger clone one base away. Other DNA sequences in this sample translate to the same CDR3. The chain is built from TRBV5-1 and TRBJ2-2, with D perhaps matching TRBD1 (6 bases). The germline V gene encodes CDR1 SGHRS and CDR2 YFSETQ. This CDR3 has 15 residues. CDR3 DNA: TGCGCCAGCAGCTTGATGTCCAGGGACACCGGGGAGCTGTTTTTC. Protein: CASSLMSRDTGELFF. Based on the CDR3 plus reference TRBV5-1 and TRBJ2-2, the full variable domain is KAGVTQTPRYLIKTRGQQVTLSCSPISGHRSVSWYQQTPGQGLQFLFEYFSETQRNKGNFPGRFSGRQFSNSRSEMNVSTLELGDSALYLCASSLMSRDTGELFFGEGSRLTVL.

The count of this clone is one. The rearrangement uses TRBV5-4 and TRBJ1-1; TRBD1 agrees at 7 bases. CDR1 is SGHNT, CDR2 YYREEE, per germline (reference sequence). CDR3 length: 15 residues. After removal of 0 bases from V and 5 bases from J, the junction contained 7 bases not matched to a gene. The CDR3: CASSLDSGRGTEAFF. CDR3 DNA: TGTGCCAGCAGCTTGGATTCGGGCAGGGGGACTGAAGCTTTCTTT.

The CDR3 DNA reads as TGCGCCAGCAGCTTGTTAGGGACAGAGGGCGACGAGCAGTACTTC. As protein: CASSLLGTEGDEQYF. This sequence joins TRBV5-1 and TRBJ2-7, with TRBD1 matching over 7 bases. The junction had 9 bases not matched to a gene; V was cut back by 1 base and J by 5 bases. CDR1 SGHRS and CDR2 YFSETQ come from the germline V gene. CDR3 size: 15 residues. Full variable domain (remainder filled in from reference TRBV5-1 and TRBJ2-7): KAGVTQTPRYLIKTRGQQVTLSCSPISGHRSVSWYQQTPGQGLQFLFEYFSETQRNKGNFPGRFSGRQFSNSRSEMNVSTLELGDSALYLCASSLLGTEGDEQYFGPGTRLTVT.

V usage is TRBV30 and J usage is TRBJ2-2; TRBD2 agrees at 9 bases. Germline CDR1 GTSNPN, CDR2 SVGIG (reference sequence). The CDR3 contains 14 residues. With V trimmed by 2 bases and J by 6 bases, 4 bases remained unmatched. The CDR3 DNA sequence: TGTGCCTGGAGTAGGGTAGCGGGAGCCGGGGAGCTGTTTTTT. Its protein product is CAWSRVAGAGELFF.

The V gene is TRBV18, the J gene TRBJ1-2; no reliable D call. This CDR3 has 15 amino acids. Looked up from germline, CDR1 is KGHSH and CDR2 is LQKENI. The V end lost 1 base, the J end lost 1 base, and 10 bases lay between the germline ends. CDR3 sequence (DNA): TGTGCCAGCTCACCACGGACGGAACTTAACTATGGCTACACCTTC. Protein product: CASSPRTELNYGYTF.

J is TRBJ2-5 and V is TRBV4-2; the D is unclear. The CDR3 totals 14 residues. Germline V CDR1 and CDR2: LGHNA, YNFKEQ. The V end was cut by 1 base, the J end by 2 bases, with 8 bases between. CDR3 residues: CASSQVWGQETQYF. The CDR3 DNA sequence: TGTGCCAGCAGCCAAGTCTGGGGTCAAGAGACCCAGTACTTC.

Of note for this clone: This may be a read error, as it is one base from a much larger clone. The chain links TRBV4-2 to TRBJ1-2; possibly TRBD1 for D (5 bases). Germline CDR1 is LGHNA and CDR2 is YNFKEQ. There are 14 residues in the CDR3. With 0 bases removed from V and 4 bases from J, the gap between germline ends came to 9 bases. CDR3 in amino acids: CASSQDEGTYGYTF. DNA for the CDR3: TGTGCCAGCAGCCAAGATGAGGGGACCTATGGCTACACCTTC.

As to this clone: Given a much more abundant clone one base away, this may be a read error. The sample has other DNA sequences that encode this CDR3 too. The chain joins TRBV15 to TRBJ2-7; perhaps TRBD1 as D (5 bases). The germline CDR1 and CDR2 sequences are LNHNV and YYDKDF (reference sequence). This CDR3 has 15 amino acids. V lost 0 bases and J 5 bases, leaving 14 bases between the germline ends. As DNA, the CDR3 is TGTGCCACCAGCAGAGATAATCAGGGTGCAGACGAGCAGTACTTC. Its translation is CATSRDNQGADEQYF. Combining the CDR3 with reference TRBV15 and TRBJ2-7 gives the whole variable domain DAMVIQNPRYQVTQFGKPVTLSCSQTLNHNVMYWYQQKSSQAPKLLFHYYDKDFNNEADTPDNFQSRRPNTSFCFLDIRSPGLGDTAMYLCATSRDNQGADEQYFGPGTRLTVT.

On this clone itself: A far larger clone is a single base away, which makes a read error likely. The CDR3 is CAWRGQGGTKAFF. The CDR3 DNA is TGTGCCTGGAGGGGACAGGGGGGGACTAAAGCTTTCTTT. The chain uses TRBV30 and TRBJ1-1; TRBD1 agrees at 11 bases. V shed 3 bases, J shed 9 bases, and the junction held 6 bases outside the gene matches. The germline gives CDR1 GTSNPN, CDR2 SVGIG (reference sequence). This CDR3 contains 13 residues.

In its sample, this clone was seen many times. The gene calls are TRBV19 and TRBJ2-7; possible D gene TRBD2, 5 bases. Germline values: CDR1 LNHDA, CDR2 SQIVND (reference sequence). The CDR3 is 15 amino acids. V gave up 5 bases and J gave up 6 bases, with 20 bases separating them. The CDR3 spells CASSLPLARRSEQYF. In DNA form, the CDR3 reads TGTGCCAGTAGTTTACCCCTAGCTCGGAGGAGCGAGCAGTACTTC. Looking up the rest from reference TRBV19 and TRBJ2-7 gives the full variable domain: DGGITQSPKYLFRKEGQNVTLSCEQNLNHDAMYWYRQDPGQGLRLIYYSQIVNDFQKGDIAEGYSVSREKKESFPLTVTSAQKNPTAFYLCASSLPLARRSEQYFGPGTRLTVT.

In its sample, this clone was seen once. This chain uses TRBV9 with TRBJ2-2, with D uncertain. There are 11 residues in the CDR3. In germline, CDR1 is SGDLS, CDR2 YYNGEE. Trimming shortened V by 5 bases and J by 10 bases, and 9 bases separated the two germline ends. The CDR3 sequence: CASSIGQELFF. For the CDR3, the DNA is TGTGCCAGCAGTATAGGGCAGGAGCTGTTTTTT. The entire variable domain, with the rest obtained from reference TRBV9 and TRBJ2-2, is as follows: DSGVTQTPKHLITATGQRVTLRCSPRSGDLSVYWYQQSLDQGLQFLIQYYNGEERAKGNILERFSAQQFPDLHSELNLSSLELGDSALYFCASSIGQELFFGEGSRLTVL.

As to this clone: This likely stems from a read error, as it lies one base from a far larger clone. The conserved phenylalanine or tryptophan normally closing the CDR3 is absent here, so this likely arose from a read error. The rearrangement uses TRBV28 and TRBJ2-6, with D possibly called TRBD1 or TRBD2 (5 bases each). Looked up from germline, CDR1 is MDHEN and CDR2 is SYDVKM. The CDR3 is 17 residues long. V shed 3 bases and J shed 0 bases, with 12 bases lying between them. CDR3 in DNA: TGTGCCAGCAGTTTCGGGGCAGCCTACTCTGGGGCCAACGTCCTGACTTTA. Translating gives CASSFGAAYSGANVLTL.

This clone occurred many times. This CDR3 is also generated by other DNA sequences in the sample. The chain has TRBV30 and TRBJ2-7; 9 nucleotides match TRBD2. The germline CDR1 and CDR2 sequences are GTSNPN and SVGIG (reference sequence). This CDR3 region has 14 residues. After removal of 5 bases from V and 0 bases from J, the junction contained 5 bases not matched to a gene. The CDR3 sequence is CAWRKAGGSYEQYF. The DNA for the CDR3 is TGTGCCTGGCGAAAAGCGGGAGGCTCCTACGAGCAGTACTTC. The variable domain in full, completed from reference TRBV30 and TRBJ2-7, reads SQTIHQWPATLVQPVGSPLSLECTVEGTSNPNLYWYRQAAGRGLQLLFYSVGIGQISSEVPQNLSASRPQDRQFILSSKKLLLSDSGFYLCAWRKAGGSYEQYFGPGTRLTVT.

V gene TRBV18 combines with J gene TRBJ2-5, with 11 bases matching TRBD2. Losses at the gene ends were 5 bases for V and 4 bases for J; bases not matched to a gene: 3. The germline V gene encodes CDR1 KGHSH and CDR2 LQKENI. The CDR3 totals 14 residues. The CDR3 sequence: CASSTGLAGETQYF. Written as DNA, the CDR3 is TGTGCCAGCTCAACAGGACTAGCGGGAGAGACCCAGTACTTC.

The gene calls are TRBV6-4 and TRBJ2-7; 9 bases align to TRBD2. The CDR3 totals 16 residues. Germline values: CDR1 MRHNA, CDR2 SNTAGT. Germline trimming cut 4 bases from V and 4 bases from J; bases unmatched to any gene: 11. CDR3 residues: CASSVWREGFRYEQYF. The CDR3 DNA follows: TGTGCCAGCAGTGTTTGGCGGGAGGGTTTCAGATACGAGCAGTACTTC.

The chain recombines TRBV6-1 with TRBJ2-2; D may match TRBD1 or TRBD2 (7 bases each). Germline V gene lookup returns CDR1 MNHNS and CDR2 SASEGT. This CDR3 has 16 residues. The V and J ends lost 2 bases and 5 bases respectively, with 15 bases between them. The CDR3 protein is CASSEPRQGGTGELFF. In DNA, the CDR3 is TGTGCCAGCAGTGAACCCAGACAGGGAGGGACCGGGGAGCTGTTTTTT.

The chain recombines TRBV21-1 with TRBJ1-2. TRBV21-1 represents a pseudogene. This CDR3 is built from 16 residues. CDR3 amino acids: CASSKRWRATNYGYTF. CDR3 nucleotides: TGTGCCAGCAGCAAACGGTGGAGAGCGACTAACTATGGCTACACCTTC.

About this clone: The same CDR3 arises from other DNA sequences in this sample as well. V gene TRBV7-9 combines with J gene TRBJ2-2, with D tentatively TRBD2 (6 bases). The CDR3 loop spans 14 amino acids. Germline CDR1 and CDR2: SEHNR and FQNEAQ (reference sequence). Trimming left V 6 bases short and J 1 base short, with 9 bases between. CDR3 residues: CASRGRENTGELFF. CDR3 nucleotides: TGTGCCAGCAGAGGGCGGGAGAACACCGGGGAGCTGTTTTTT.

Worth noting for this clone: This sequence is one base from a far larger clone and is likely a read error. The identical CDR3 is also encoded by other nucleotide sequences in the sample. The genes are TRBV30 and TRBJ2-2, with D possibly TRBD2 on 6 matching bases. V was clipped by 7 bases and J by 5 bases, with 17 bases between them. The CDR3 has 14 amino acids. The germline V gene has CDR1 GTSNPN and CDR2 SVGIG (reference sequence). CDR3 sequence: CASLRLAGTGELFF. Written as DNA, the CDR3 is TGTGCCTCCCTCCGACTGGCGGGAACCGGGGAGCTGTTTTTT.

This chain connects TRBV19 to TRBJ1-1, with 7 bases that match TRBD1. The trim removed 6 bases at V and 3 bases at J, leaving 7 bases unmatched. Germline assignment: CDR1 LNHDA and CDR2 SQIVND (reference sequence). This CDR3 has 14 residues. CDR3 in amino acids: CASRGGQDYTEAFF. The CDR3 bases are TGTGCCAGTAGGGGTGGACAGGATTACACTGAAGCTTTCTTT.

A word on this clone: The likely explanation is a read error, given a far larger clone one base away. The chain links TRBV10-3 to TRBJ2-3; D possibly corresponds to TRBD2 (6 bases). This CDR3 has 14 residues. Germline V CDR1 and CDR2: ENHRY, SYGVKD. V shed 3 bases and J shed 0 bases, with 7 bases lying between them. CDR3 loop: CAISDGGSTDTQYF. In DNA form, the CDR3 reads TGTGCCATCAGTGACGGGGGTAGCACAGATACGCAGTATTTT.

This rearrangement joins TRBV7-9 to TRBJ2-3, with 7 bases identical to TRBD2. The CDR3 extends over 16 amino acids. With 5 bases clipped from V and 5 bases from J, the junction kept 13 bases outside the gene matches. The V gene's germline CDR1 is SEHNR and CDR2 FQNEAQ (reference sequence). CDR3 coding DNA: TGTGCCAGCAGCCCCCACATGCTAGCGGTAGTAGATACGCAGTATTTT. It codes for CASSPHMLAVVDTQYF.